A single sample is the source of the 26 T cell receptor beta chains below, sequenced in a study of T cell responses to AZD1222 COVID-19 vaccine. Here immunoSEQ multiplex PCR was the method, and the copy in TCRdb shows in-frame clones only, minus some. The table shows about 82,000 clones, with roughly 90% occurring only once. This specimen was peripheral blood, taken on day 0 of AZD1222 vaccination. All receptors derive from an adult in good health.

The chain joins TRBV3-1 (or the pseudogene TRBV3-2) to TRBJ2-3, with unresolved D. The CDR3 totals 15 residues. Trimming removed 0 bases at V and 0 bases at J, with 7 bases between. Germline loops: CDR1 LGHDT, CDR2 YNNKEL (reference sequence). This CDR3 is CASSQDPDSTDTQYF. CDR3 in DNA: TGTGCCAGCAGCCAAGATCCGGACAGCACAGATACGCAGTATTTT.

The rearrangement joins TRBV27 to TRBJ2-7, with D possibly being TRBD1 or TRBD2 (5 bases each). Germline lookup yields CDR1 MNHEY and CDR2 SMNVEV (reference sequence). The V gene lost 0 bases and the J gene lost 3 bases, with 15 bases spanning the gap. The CDR3 consists of 16 residues. The CDR3 here is CASSLSREGRGYEQYF. Here the CDR3 DNA reads TGTGCCAGCAGTTTATCGAGAGAGGGAAGGGGCTACGAGCAGTACTTC.

The CDR3: CAFSRGQVVSPLHF. DNA for the CDR3: TGTGCCTTCTCTAGGGGACAGGTGGTTTCACCCCTCCACTTT. The chain employs TRBV30 and TRBJ1-6, with 8 bases that match TRBD1. This CDR3 is built from 14 residues. Germline lookup yields CDR1 GTSNPN and CDR2 SVGIG (reference sequence). The ends lost 7 bases at V and 9 bases at J; junction bases unmatched: 11.

The V and J genes are TRBV28 and TRBJ2-1, with D maybe TRBD2 (6 bases). Germline assignment: CDR1 MDHEN and CDR2 SYDVKM. This CDR3 is 15 amino acids long. Trimming removed 2 bases at V and 5 bases at J, with 13 bases between. The CDR3 is CASSLRQGGHNEQFF. As DNA, the CDR3 is TGTGCCAGCAGTTTACGTCAGGGAGGCCACAATGAGCAGTTCTTC.

The CDR3 coding sequence is TGTGCCAGCAGTCCCCAAGAGACCCAGTACTTC. It is translated as CASSPQETQYF. The J gene is TRBJ2-5, the V gene TRBV6-2 or TRBV6-3; D is ambiguous. V lost 5 bases and J lost 1, with 2 bases in between. CDR1 and CDR2 from the germline V gene are MNHEY and SVGEGT. This CDR3 contains 11 residues.

The chain combines TRBV6-5 with TRBJ2-7; 9 bases match TRBD2. The germline gives CDR1 MNHEY, CDR2 SVGAGI. The ends lost 5 bases at V and 3 bases at J; junction bases unmatched: 8. This CDR3 has 15 residues. The CDR3 here is CASSPNVRGGYEQYF. The CDR3 nucleotides read TGTGCCAGCAGTCCCAATGTGCGGGGGGGCTACGAGCAGTACTTC.

The genes are TRBV28 and TRBJ1-5; TRBD1 agrees at 7 bases. The CDR3 covers 15 residues. Unmatched junction bases numbered 7, after V lost 1 base and J lost 7 bases. Germline V gives CDR1 MDHEN, CDR2 SYDVKM. CDR3 in amino acids: CASSLSRGIGQPQHF. In DNA form, the CDR3 reads TGTGCCAGCAGTTTATCCAGGGGGATCGGACAGCCCCAGCATTTT.

This rearrangement joins TRBV7-2 to TRBJ2-7; D remains ambiguous. The CDR3 has 14 amino acids. Germline CDR1 and CDR2: SGHTA and FQGNSA. With 5 bases removed from V and 2 bases from J, the gap between germline ends came to 13 bases. The CDR3 DNA reads TGTGCCAGCAGCCCTGACCTTGGGGCCTACGAGCAGTACTTC. Translating it yields CASSPDLGAYEQYF.

CDR3 loop: CASSHGDRKDEKLFF. CDR3 nucleotide sequence: TGTGCCAGCAGCCACGGGGACAGGAAAGATGAAAAACTGTTTTTT. J is TRBJ1-4 and V is TRBV9; 8 bases align to TRBD1. From germline, CDR1 is SGDLS and CDR2 YYNGEE. V lost 4 bases, J lost 6 bases, and 8 bases stayed unmatched. The CDR3 runs 15 residues. Full variable domain (outside the CDR3, taken from reference TRBV9 and TRBJ1-4): DSGVTQTPKHLITATGQRVTLRCSPRSGDLSVYWYQQSLDQGLQFLIQYYNGEERAKGNILERFSAQQFPDLHSELNLSSLELGDSALYFCASSHGDRKDEKLFFGSGTQLSVL.

This clone was found many times. The chain has TRBV21-1 and TRBJ1-1; the table gives TRBD1 as D, unverified against the DNA. TRBV21-1 is an annotated pseudogene. The CDR3 sequence is 18 residues long. This CDR3 is CASSNTGQGAKGNTEAFF. The CDR3 DNA sequence: TGTGCCAGCAGCAATACAGGACAGGGGGCGAAGGGAAACACTGAAGCTTTCTTT.

This clone appeared a single time. The chain couples TRBV28 to TRBJ2-2; TRBD1 or TRBD2 may be the D gene (6 bases each). Trimming removed 8 bases at V and 0 bases at J, with 19 bases between. This CDR3 contains 17 residues. In germline, CDR1 is MDHEN, CDR2 SYDVKM. CDR3 sequence (DNA): TGTGCCAGCGAACCTATGCTAGGGGGGTCGAACACCGGGGAGCTGTTTTTT. Its protein product is CASEPMLGGSNTGELFF.

The J gene is TRBJ2-5, the V gene TRBV28; 8 bases are shared with TRBD1. The junction had 14 bases not matched to a gene; V was cut back by 6 bases and J by 2 bases. The CDR3 spans 17 residues. Looked up from germline, CDR1 is MDHEN and CDR2 is SYDVKM. CDR3 bases: TGTGCCAGCAGCACCCCAGGACAGGGCCAAGGACAAGAGACCCAGTACTTC. Residues: CASSTPGQGQGQETQYF. The complete variable domain, with remaining parts taken from reference TRBV28 and TRBJ2-5, reads DVKVTQSSRYLVKRTGEKVFLECVQDMDHENMFWYRQDPGLGLRLIYFSYDVKMKEKGDIPEGYSVSREKKERFSLILESASTNQTSMYLCASSTPGQGQGQETQYFGPGTRLLVL.

The chain joins TRBV5-4 to TRBJ1-2; a possible D gene is TRBD1 (5 bases). V was cut by 5 bases and J by 8 bases, with 10 bases left in between. This CDR3 has 11 residues. The V gene's germline CDR1 is SGHNT and CDR2 YYREEE (reference sequence). CDR3 nucleotides: TGTGCCAGCAGGCAGGGAGGGGGCTACACCTTC. Translation gives CASRQGGGYTF.

This clone was observed a single time. The chain combines TRBV30 with TRBJ2-3; D is unresolved. CDR1 is GTSNPN, CDR2 SVGIG, per germline (reference sequence). With 3 bases removed from V and 0 bases from J, the gap between germline ends came to 16 bases. This CDR3 comprises 16 residues. The CDR3 loop is CAWRPPWTLSTDTQYF. CDR3 nucleotides: TGTGCCTGGAGACCCCCATGGACGTTGAGCACAGATACGCAGTATTTT.

The V gene is TRBV28, the J gene TRBJ1-5; D is perhaps TRBD1 (6 bases). V was clipped by 7 bases and J by 6 bases, with 16 bases between them. Germline CDR1 and CDR2: MDHEN and SYDVKM. This CDR3 contains 14 residues. For the CDR3, the DNA is TGTGCCAGCATCCAAGGGGGGTCGGGTCAGCCCCAGCATTTT. It codes for CASIQGGSGQPQHF. The variable domain in full, with the rest retrieved from reference TRBV28 and TRBJ1-5, is DVKVTQSSRYLVKRTGEKVFLECVQDMDHENMFWYRQDPGLGLRLIYFSYDVKMKEKGDIPEGYSVSREKKERFSLILESASTNQTSMYLCASIQGGSGQPQHFGDGTRLSIL.

This sequence joins TRBV5-6 and TRBJ2-3; 9 bases are shared with TRBD2. Trimming took 1 base from V and 1 from J; bases not matched to a gene: 4. CDR1 and CDR2 from the germline V gene are SGHDT and YYEEEE. The CDR3 runs to 16 residues. The CDR3 sequence: CASSLKRTSGTDTQYF. The DNA of the CDR3 is TGTGCCAGCAGCTTGAAACGGACTAGCGGCACAGATACGCAGTATTTT.

The CDR3 DNA is TGTGCCAGCGGGGCACTCATGAATTCACCCCTCCACTTT. Translated: CASGALMNSPLHF. The chain carries TRBV6-5 and TRBJ1-6; a possible D gene is TRBD1 (5 bases). The CDR3 length is 13 residues. V was clipped by 8 bases and J by 7 bases, with 12 bases between them. CDR1 and CDR2 (germline): MNHEY, SVGAGI.

This chain uses TRBV7-9 with TRBJ1-4; perhaps TRBD1 as D (6 bases). The V gene lost 2 bases and the J gene lost 6 bases, with 10 bases spanning the gap. The CDR3 covers 14 residues. CDR1 SEHNR and CDR2 FQNEAQ come from the germline V gene (reference sequence). Written as DNA, the CDR3 is TGTGCCAGCAGCTTACAGGGGCCTGATGAAAAACTGTTTTTT. It yields the protein CASSLQGPDEKLFF.

J is TRBJ1-1 and V is TRBV5-6; D remains unclear. Germline V lookup: CDR1 SGHDT, CDR2 YYEEEE. There are 15 residues in the CDR3. The V and J ends lost 2 bases and 4 bases respectively, with 15 bases between them. The CDR3 protein is CASSFLRQLGTEAFF. DNA for the CDR3: TGTGCCAGCAGCTTCCTACGGCAGCTGGGCACTGAAGCTTTCTTT. Variable domain in full (rest from reference TRBV5-6 and TRBJ1-1): DAGVTQSPTHLIKTRGQQVTLRCSPKSGHDTVSWYQQALGQGPQFIFQYYEEEERQRGNFPDRFSGHQFPNYSSELNVNALLLGDSALYLCASSFLRQLGTEAFFGQGTRLTVV.

V usage is TRBV11-2 and J usage is TRBJ2-7; possible D gene TRBD2, 5 bases. Germline V gene data show CDR1 as SGHAT and CDR2 as FQNNGV. The CDR3 runs to 16 residues. The ends were cut back, 4 bases at V and 6 bases at J, with 22 bases in the middle. CDR3 amino acids: CASSSSQHPLRAEQYF. As DNA, the CDR3 is TGTGCCAGCAGCTCTTCCCAACACCCCCTGAGGGCCGAGCAGTACTTC.

This chain connects TRBV10-3 to TRBJ1-1, with D perhaps TRBD1 (5 bases). Deletions cut 11 bases from V and 1 base from J, with 14 bases between. CDR1 and CDR2 from the germline V gene are ENHRY and SYGVKD. The CDR3 length is 13 residues. DNA of the CDR3: TGTGCCGGAAAATTGGGACGGAACACTGAAGCTTTCTTT. It specifies CAGKLGRNTEAFF.

Here the CDR3 DNA reads TGTGCCAGCAGCTTAGCCGGGACAGGGAAGGCAGAGACCCAGTACTTC. Protein: CASSLAGTGKAETQYF. J is TRBJ2-5 and V is TRBV7-9, with 9 bases that match TRBD1. With 0 bases clipped from V and 4 bases from J, the junction kept 6 bases outside the gene matches. CDR3 length: 16 residues. CDR1 and CDR2 (germline): SEHNR, FQNEAQ (reference sequence).

This clone showed up just once. J is TRBJ2-7 and V is TRBV3-1 (or the pseudogene TRBV3-2); no definite D call. Germline assignment: CDR1 LGHDT and CDR2 YNNKEL (reference sequence). V was cut by 4 bases and J by 3 bases, with 7 bases left in between. The CDR3 consists of 12 residues. The CDR3 bases are TGTGCCAGCAGCCGGTTGGGCTACGAGCAGTACTTC. This codes for CASSRLGYEQYF.

V is TRBV2 and J is TRBJ1-2, with D possibly matching TRBD1 (5 bases). The CDR3 is 14 amino acids. V was shortened by 6 bases and J by 2 bases, with 13 bases between the two germline ends. CDR1 is SNHLY and CDR2 is FYNNEI in the germline V gene. Written as DNA, the CDR3 is TGTGCCAGCAGGGCCGGGACGATAAACTATGGCTACACCTTC. Its protein is CASRAGTINYGYTF.

The chain couples TRBV3-1 (or the pseudogene TRBV3-2) to TRBJ2-5; no firm D call. The CDR3 is made up of 11 amino acids. The V end was cut by 2 bases, the J end by 13 bases, with 11 bases between. Germline CDR1 reads LGHDT; CDR2 reads YNNKEL (reference sequence). In DNA, the CDR3 is TGTGCCAGCAGCCAAATCGAAACAATGTACTTC. Protein: CASSQIETMYF.

V and J are TRBV19 and TRBJ1-6, with 7 bases aligning to TRBD1. The junction had 9 bases not matched to a gene; V was cut back by 2 bases and J by 2 bases. CDR3 length: 18 residues. Germline assignment: CDR1 LNHDA and CDR2 SQIVND (reference sequence). Here the CDR3 DNA reads TGTGCCAGTAGTATATACCCCTTGGGACAGACCTATAATTCACCCCTCCACTTT. Protein sequence: CASSIYPLGQTYNSPLHF.